This entry features one T cell receptor (beta chain) sequence. No antigen is known for it. No qualities accompany the bases; no much larger clone lies one base away. CDR1 and CDR2, per the germline V gene, are MNHNS and SASEGT. The cysteine opens and the phenylalanine closes a CDR3 of 13 amino acids. The CDR3 DNA has 39 bases and is translated from base 1. V lost 6 bases and J lost 5 bases; the stretch between them is 13 bases long. These data come from a study of blood T cells in healthy people across ages (dated by TCRdb to about 2015). Regarding the complete study: In model experiments, template switching captured roughly one uniquely barcoded TCR beta cDNA molecule for every two T cells. The study measured age-related changes in TCR beta repertoire diversity using deep sequencing normalized with unique cDNA molecular identifiers. Donors were grouped into four age groups: young (average approximately 15 years), middle-aged (39), aged (about 59) and long-lived (about 89). To avoid experimental bias, donors of different ages were randomly spread across the sequencing lanes. Using the same blood draw, the study looked at two additional independent replicas of 1 million unique cDNA reads for two donors, one aged 18 to 30 and the other aged 80 or older.

The method behind the library was 5' RACE. The listed sequencing device is Illumina HiSeq 2500. A second about 7 to 12 cycle PCR used a sample-barcoded 5' primer and a J-beta primer mix. A unique molecular identifier was introduced onto each TCR beta cDNA molecule by a template-switch 5' adaptor carrying 12 random nucleotides. Each sample yielded at least 3 million CDR3-containing paired-end reads. All of the RNA was converted into first-strand cDNA using the Mint cDNA synthesis kit, with a TRBC-specific oligonucleotide serving as the primer. Following uracil-DNA glycosylase treatment, all cDNA underwent a first 18-cycle PCR with the universal primers M1SS and BC2_uni_R. The authors' pipeline ran thus. For normalization, 1 million high-quality reads, each with a distinct molecular identifier, were randomly selected from each sample. Reads sharing molecular identifiers were discarded rather than binned into consensus sequences. CDR3 identification, clonotype clustering and error correction used MiTCR with a Q25 quality threshold and the strictest error-elimination algorithm. A nonparametric unseen species model with Euler transformation was used to estimate a lower bound on total TCR beta diversity. The public reads were quality trimmed at Q25 with fastp and then assembled into clones with MiXCR by TCRdb, keeping productive beta chains. Here each entry gathers all rows of one CDR3 protein and keeps the most common genes and DNA. TCRdb's processing, not the authors', yielded these V and J calls. The sample records 750,000 to 950,000 distinct CDR3 sequences, roughly 50% of which are singletons. Approximately 40% of the sample rests with the top ten.

What the study reported, not specific to this receptor: The long-lived group showed more naive CD4+ T cells, fewer expanded clones and increased TCR diversity than the aged group, suggesting age selection. Estimates of total diversity based on one million sequenced T cells were regarded as lower bounds and as underestimates. Observed TCR beta diversity per million T cells fell roughly linearly with age, and a significant reduction was already apparent by age around 40. Because profiling used bulk unsorted PBMCs, naive and antigen-experienced compartments could not be compared conclusively. Observed TCR beta diversity correlated strongly with the percentage of naive T cells measured by flow cytometry. Because the CMV infection status of the donors was unknown, age-related changes in expanded clonotypes may potentially have been confounded.

The roughly 37 donors, aged about 6 to 100 years, were systemically healthy Caucasian individuals from Russia. Around 10 milliliters of peripheral blood were collected from each donor into EDTA-treated Vacutainer tubes. Ficoll-Paque density-gradient centrifugation was used to isolate PBMCs, with at least 6.5 million per sample. Trizol reagent was used to extract total RNA from the PBMCs, yielding at least 5.5 micrograms per sample. The percentages of naive CD45RAhigh/CD27high T cells were determined by flow cytometry on a PBMC aliquot from every donor. The chain joins TRBV6-1 to TRBJ2-5; the D call could be TRBD1 or TRBD2, with each sharing 6 bases. The sequenced sample consisted of blood. The receptor comes from an elderly man in good health. CDR3 sequence: CASSQTGRETQYF. In nucleotides, the sequence is TGTGCCAGCAGCCAAACAGGGAGGGAGACCCAGTACTTC.